The rows below give T cell receptor beta chains drawn from one sample of a study of blood T cell repertoires in COVID-19. Generated by immunoSEQ multiplex PCR, the TCRdb table keeps only in-frame clones and is missing some. The table lists roughly 14,000 clones, around 91% of them singletons. The sequencing sample was made of peripheral blood. These receptors were collected from a man aged 45-60 years with active COVID-19. CDR3s include the opening cysteine and the closing phenylalanine or tryptophan. A D gene is named only where the DNA matches it firmly. Clone size is given for some rows only: seen once, a few or many times, or a class if the clone is expanded.

>TRBJ1-6|NA|TRBV6-1|NA
TGTGCCAGCAGTGAAGAACCAGGCTCTTATAATTCACCCCTCCACTTT
CASSEEPGSYNSPLHF
>TRBJ2-1|TRBD2|TRBV4-2|NA
TGTGCCAGCAGCCCTCAGACTAGCGGCCTAGGTAATGAGCAGTTCTTC
CASSPQTSGLGNEQFF
>TRBJ2-5|TRBD1|TRBV12-5|NA
TGTGCTAGTGGTTTGGTAGTGGGACAGGGTATCGAGACCCAGTACTTC
CASGLVVGQGIETQYF
>TRBJ1-3|TRBD1|TRBV18|NA
TGTGCCAGCTCACCACCGGGACAGGGGTTCAACACCATATATTTT
CASSPPGQGFNTIYF
>TRBJ2-1|TRBD2|TRBV10-1|NA
TGCGCCAGCAGTGAGAGGCTAGCGGGTGGCAATGAGCAGTTCTTC
CASSERLAGGNEQFF
>TRBJ2-7|TRBD1|TRBV7-9|NA
TGTGCCAGCAGCTTAATCGGACAGGGGGACTACGAGCAGTACTTC
CASSLIGQGDYEQYF
>TRBJ1-1|NA|TRBV9|NA
TGTGCCAGCAGCGTAGGGAGTGGTAACACTGAAGCTTTCTTT
CASSVGSGNTEAFF
>TRBJ1-5|NA|TRBV19|once
TGTGCCAGTAGTATGTATGGACAGCCTAATCAGCCCCAGCATTTT
CASSMYGQPNQPQHF
>TRBJ1-1|NA|TRBV10-3|NA
TGTGCCATCAGTGAGTCGGCAGGGACTATCACTGAAGCTTTCTTT
CAISESAGTITEAFF
>TRBJ2-1|NA|TRBV29-1|NA
TGCAGCGTTGTAGCGGAGTACAATGAGCAGTTCTTC
CSVVAEYNEQFF
>TRBJ1-5|TRBD1|TRBV11-2|NA
TGTGCCAGTAGACAGGGAATCGATAGCAATCAGCCCCAGCATTTT
CASRQGIDSNQPQHF
>TRBJ1-1|NA|TRBV27|NA
TGTGCCAGCAGTACAGGGACCTTTGGCACTGAAGCTTTCTTT
CASSTGTFGTEAFF
>TRBJ1-1|TRBD1|TRBV11-2|NA
TGTGCCAGCAGCTTAGTTTTAGTGGGACAGGGGGGGGACACTGAAGCTTTCTTT
CASSLVLVGQGGDTEAFF
>TRBJ1-2|NA|TRBV14|NA
TGTGCCAGCAGCCAAGGGGCCGCGAGCTACACCTTC
CASSQGAASYTF
>TRBJ2-5|NA|TRBV15|NA
TGTGCCACCAGCAGAGATAGGGCAGTCGGGATAACCCAAGAGACCCAGTACTTC
CATSRDRAVGITQETQYF
>TRBJ2-1|TRBD2|TRBV11-2|NA
TGTGCCAGCAGCTTAGATCGCCTAGCGGGGGTAAATAGCCACAATGAGCAGTTCTTC
CASSLDRLAGVNSHNEQFF
>TRBJ1-2|NA|TRBV25-1|NA
TGTGCCAGCAGCGGAGGGCTCGATGGGGGCTACACCTTC
CASSGGLDGGYTF
>TRBJ2-5|TRBD2|TRBV5-4|NA
TGTGCCAGCAGCCGGGGAGGGGACCAAGAGACCCAGTACTTC
CASSRGGDQETQYF
>TRBJ1-5|TRBD1|TRBV28|NA
TGTGCCAGCAGTTTTTGGACAGGTCGTCGAAAGTATAGCAATCAGCCCCAGCATTTT
CASSFWTGRRKYSNQPQHF
>TRBJ1-5|NA|TRBV7-2|NA
TGTGCCAGCAGCGGCCGACAGGGCAATCAGCCCCAGCATTTT
CASSGRQGNQPQHF
>TRBJ2-2|TRBD2|TRBV7-3|NA
TGTGCCAGCAGCTTGAGACTAGCGGGAGATGGGGCTCCCGGGGAGCTGTTTTTT
CASSLRLAGDGAPGELFF
>TRBJ2-7|TRBD2|TRBV7-2|NA
TGTGCCAGCAGCTTATCCGGGACTAGTATCTACGAGCAGTACTTC
CASSLSGTSIYEQYF